This TCR beta chain was sequenced for a study of technical replicates of blood from several donors. Assay: immunoSEQ multiplex PCR; the TCRdb copy retains only in-frame clones and omits some. The repertoire consists of almost 70,000 clones, with roughly 92% occurring once and the leading ten covering around 0.38%. Germline V gives CDR1 MNHNS, CDR2 SASEGT. With 4 bases removed from V and 4 bases from J, the gap between germline ends came to 25 bases. The CDR3 covers 18 residues. The specimen was T cells isolated from PBMCs. The chain is built from TRBV6-1 and TRBJ1-2; TRBD1 is a possible D gene (5 bases). The receptor was isolated from a human donor in good health. CDR3 loop: CASSVGLIRASQGYGYTF. CDR3 coding DNA: TGTGCCAGCAGTGTGGGACTAATAAGAGCCTCCCAGGGCTATGGCTACACCTTC.